This TCR beta chain was recovered during a study of monozygotic twins with inflammatory bowel disease. Whole-study results and caveats: Individual T cell subtypes were not distinguishable.

Points on this clonotype: The antigen is unknown.

cDNA synthesis was performed in eight separate reactions for each sample. After re-calling the 5' RACE reads, TCRdb lists one entry per CDR3 protein, DNA absent. This sample's clone table lists approximately 330,000 distinct CDR3 sequences. The CDR3 totals 21 residues. CDR1 and CDR2 from the germline V gene are SGHRS and YFSETQ. The total RNA came straight from whole blood, and T cells were not sorted beforehand. V and J are TRBV5-1 and TRBJ2-6; TCRdb calls TRBD2, which cannot be checked without DNA. This TCR derives from a human donor with ulcerative colitis or Crohn's disease, or a healthy co-twin of an affected twin (not recorded which). The sequenced sample was blood. The chain's CDR3 is CASSLVGLAGVATPGANVLTF. Using reference TRBV5-1 and TRBJ2-6 for the parts outside the CDR3, the full variable domain is KAGVTQTPRYLIKTRGQQVTLSCSPISGHRSVSWYQQTPGQGLQFLFEYFSETQRNKGNFPGRFSGRQFSNSRSEMNVSTLELGDSALYLCASSLVGLAGVATPGANVLTFGAGSRLTVL.